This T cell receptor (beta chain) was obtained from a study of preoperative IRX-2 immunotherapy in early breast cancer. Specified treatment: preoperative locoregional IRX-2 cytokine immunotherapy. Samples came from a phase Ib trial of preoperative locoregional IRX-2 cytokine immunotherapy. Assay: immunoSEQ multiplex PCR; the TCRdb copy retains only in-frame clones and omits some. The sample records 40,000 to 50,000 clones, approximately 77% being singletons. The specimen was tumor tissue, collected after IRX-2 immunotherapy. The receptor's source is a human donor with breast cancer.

As DNA, the CDR3 is TGTGCCAGCAGTTACATCCGGGCAGGGGGGGAGACCCAGTACTTC. Translated: CASSYIRAGGETQYF. This sequence joins TRBV6-8 and TRBJ2-5; a possible D gene is TRBD1 (7 bases). The CDR3 runs 15 residues. Germline V gives CDR1 MNHGY, CDR2 SAAAGT. Between the trimmed V and J ends, which lost 2 bases and 5 bases, there was a span of 15 bases.